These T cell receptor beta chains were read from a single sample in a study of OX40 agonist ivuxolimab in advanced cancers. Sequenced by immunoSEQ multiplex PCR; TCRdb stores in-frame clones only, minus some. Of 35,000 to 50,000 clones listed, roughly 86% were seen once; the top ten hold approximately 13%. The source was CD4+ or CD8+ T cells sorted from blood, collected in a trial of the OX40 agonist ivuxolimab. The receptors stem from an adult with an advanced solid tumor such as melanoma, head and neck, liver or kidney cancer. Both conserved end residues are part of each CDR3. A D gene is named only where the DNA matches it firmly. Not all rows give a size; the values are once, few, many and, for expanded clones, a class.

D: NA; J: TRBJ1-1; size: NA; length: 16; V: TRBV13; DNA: TGTGCCAGCAGCCTCGCAGCGGAGATTAAGAACACTGAAGCTTTCTTT; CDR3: CASSLAAEIKNTEAFF
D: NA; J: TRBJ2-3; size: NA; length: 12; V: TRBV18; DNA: TGTGCCAGCTCACCCTCCCCAGATACGCAGTATTTT; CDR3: CASSPSPDTQYF
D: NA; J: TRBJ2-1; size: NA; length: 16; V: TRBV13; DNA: TGTGCCAGCAGCTTAGTCACAGGAGTGGGCGGTAGTGAGCAGTTCTTC; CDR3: CASSLVTGVGGSEQFF
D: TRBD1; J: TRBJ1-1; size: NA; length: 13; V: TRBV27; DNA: TGTGCCAGCAGTCCCGGACAGGGAACTGAAGCTTTCTTT; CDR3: CASSPGQGTEAFF
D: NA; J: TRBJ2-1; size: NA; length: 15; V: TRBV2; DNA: TGTGCCAGCAGTGAGGGGCGCCCGGGGGCCAATGAGCAGTTCTTC; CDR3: CASSEGRPGANEQFF
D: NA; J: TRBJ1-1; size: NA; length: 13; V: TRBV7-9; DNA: TGTGCCAGCAACTCACAGGCAAACACTGAAGCTTTCTTT; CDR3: CASNSQANTEAFF
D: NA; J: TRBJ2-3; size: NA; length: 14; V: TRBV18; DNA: TGTGCCAGCTCACCAAAGGACCCCGCAGGTACGCAGTATTTT; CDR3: CASSPKDPAGTQYF
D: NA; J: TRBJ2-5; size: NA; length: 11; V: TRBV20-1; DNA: TGCAGTGCTAGGGAGGAAGAGACCCAGTACTTC; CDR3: CSAREEETQYF
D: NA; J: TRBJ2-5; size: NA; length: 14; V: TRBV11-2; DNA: TGTGCCAGCAGCTTAGCGACCACACAAGAGACCCAGTACTTC; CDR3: CASSLATTQETQYF
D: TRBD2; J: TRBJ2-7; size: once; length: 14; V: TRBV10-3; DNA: TGTGCCATCAGTGAAAGGACTAGTGGGGGGGACCAGTACTTC; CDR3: CAISERTSGGDQYF
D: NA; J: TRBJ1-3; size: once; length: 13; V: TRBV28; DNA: TGTGCCAGCAGTTTAACCAGGGGAGACACCATATATTTT; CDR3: CASSLTRGDTIYF
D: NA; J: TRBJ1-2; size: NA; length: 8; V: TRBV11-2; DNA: TGTGCCAGCAGCTTAGGCCCCTTC; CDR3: CASSLGPF
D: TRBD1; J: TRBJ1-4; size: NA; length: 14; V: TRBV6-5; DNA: TGTGCCAGCAGCCTACAGGGGGCTAATGAAAAACTGTTTTTT; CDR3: CASSLQGANEKLFF
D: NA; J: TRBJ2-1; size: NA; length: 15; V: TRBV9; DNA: TGTGCCAGCAGTGGGTGGGGGGCCGCCTACAATGAGCAGTTCTTC; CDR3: CASSGWGAAYNEQFF
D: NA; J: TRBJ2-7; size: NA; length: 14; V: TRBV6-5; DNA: TGTGCCAGCAGTTACTCGCCCGGATTCTACGAGCAGTACTTC; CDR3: CASSYSPGFYEQYF
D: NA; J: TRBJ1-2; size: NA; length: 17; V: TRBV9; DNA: TGTGCCAGCAGCGTAGGGGCTGGGACGTGGCTGGGCTATGGCTACACCTTC; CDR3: CASSVGAGTWLGYGYTF
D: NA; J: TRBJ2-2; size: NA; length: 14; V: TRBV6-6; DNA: TGTGCCAGCAGTGGAGGGGCGAACACCGGGGAGCTGTTTTTT; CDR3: CASSGGANTGELFF
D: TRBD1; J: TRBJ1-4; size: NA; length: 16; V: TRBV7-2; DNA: TGTGCCAGCAGCCAACCCTTCCAGACAGGGGTTGAAAAACTGTTTTTT; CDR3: CASSQPFQTGVEKLFF
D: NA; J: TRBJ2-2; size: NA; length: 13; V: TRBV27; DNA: TGTGCCAGCAGTTTAGTACTGGGTACCAAGCTGTTTTTT; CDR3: CASSLVLGTKLFF
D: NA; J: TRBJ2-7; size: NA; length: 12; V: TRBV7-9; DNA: TGTGCCAGCAGCTCCAGCCCCTCGGAGCAGTACTTC; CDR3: CASSSSPSEQYF
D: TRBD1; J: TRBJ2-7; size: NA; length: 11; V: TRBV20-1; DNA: TGCAGTGCAACAGATCCGGGACAGGGGTCCTTC; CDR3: CSATDPGQGSF
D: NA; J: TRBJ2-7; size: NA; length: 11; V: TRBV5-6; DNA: TGTGCCAGCAGCTACACCAACGAGCAGTACTTC; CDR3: CASSYTNEQYF